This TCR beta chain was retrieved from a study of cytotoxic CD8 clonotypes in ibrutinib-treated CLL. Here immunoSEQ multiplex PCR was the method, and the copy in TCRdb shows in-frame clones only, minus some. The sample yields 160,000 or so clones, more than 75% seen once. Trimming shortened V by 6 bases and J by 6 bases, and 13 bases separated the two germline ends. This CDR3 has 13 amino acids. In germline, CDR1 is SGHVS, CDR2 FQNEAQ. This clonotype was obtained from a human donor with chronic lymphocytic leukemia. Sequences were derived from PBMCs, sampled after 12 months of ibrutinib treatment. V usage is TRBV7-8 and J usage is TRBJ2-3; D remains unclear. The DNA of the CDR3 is TGTGCCAGCAGTCCTTTTAGCATGGATACGCAGTATTTT. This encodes CASSPFSMDTQYF.